This is a list of T cell receptor beta chains from one sample in a study of molecular identifiers for immune sequencing clone quantification. TCRdb re-analysed the PCR reads in MiXCR, keeping a single row per CDR3 protein. Among about 640,000 distinct CDR3 sequences listed, just under 20% were seen once. Sequencing was done on a sample of naive CD8+ T cells from blood, with Jurkat cell RNA spiked in. The source of these receptors is a human donor in good health. Some libraries in this study had Jurkat cell RNA spiked in. CDR3s include the opening cysteine and the closing phenylalanine or tryptophan. Fields, in order: clone size, D gene, J gene, V gene, CDR3 DNA, CDR3 protein. D genes are given only for firm matches. A row's size may be missing; if present it is once, few, many or a size class.

size: many; D: TRBD2; J: TRBJ2-1; V: TRBV4-3; DNA: TGCGCCAGCAGCCAGGGTTCTAGCGGGAGTGATGAGCAGTTCTTC; CDR3: CASSQGSSGSDEQFF
size: many; D: TRBD2; J: TRBJ2-3; V: TRBV20-1; DNA: TGCAGTGCTAGATCCCCTAGCGGGAGCGTCGGTACGCAGTATTTT; CDR3: CSARSPSGSVGTQYF
size: many; D: NA; J: TRBJ1-5; V: TRBV19; DNA: TGTGCCAGTAGCATAGCGACGGGCAGTCAGCCCCAGCATTTT; CDR3: CASSIATGSQPQHF
size: many; D: NA; J: TRBJ2-7; V: TRBV5-4; DNA: TGTGCCACCACCACACGGGGTCAGGGGAACCACGAGCAGTACTTC; CDR3: CATTTRGQGNHEQYF
size: NA; D: NA; J: TRBJ1-2; V: TRBV30; DNA: TGTGCCTGGAGCGTCGAAGGCTTTAGCTACACCTTC; CDR3: CAWSVEGFSYTF
size: many; D: TRBD2; J: TRBJ2-1; V: TRBV4-1; DNA: TGCGCCAGCAGCCAGACCGCGGGTGGCGGGAGGTACAATGAGCAGTTCTTC; CDR3: CASSQTAGGGRYNEQFF
size: few; D: NA; J: TRBJ2-1; V: TRBV4-3; DNA: TGCGCCAGCAGCCAAGAGGGACGGGAGCAGTTCTTC; CDR3: CASSQEGREQFF
size: many; D: TRBD1; J: TRBJ2-7; V: TRBV30; DNA: TGTGCCTGGACCGAGGACAGGGAGATCTACGAGCAGTACTTC; CDR3: CAWTEDREIYEQYF
size: few; D: NA; J: TRBJ2-7; V: TRBV27; DNA: TGTGCCAGCAGGGGACCACCAGACTACGAGCAGTACTTC; CDR3: CASRGPPDYEQYF
size: many; D: NA; J: TRBJ2-7; V: TRBV7-9; DNA: TGTGCCAGCAGCTCCACACAGGGACGGAGCTACGAGCAGTACTTC; CDR3: CASSSTQGRSYEQYF
size: NA; D: NA; J: TRBJ1-1; V: TRBV7-2; DNA: TGTGCCAGCAGCACGACAGTACCTAGCACTGAAGCTTTCTTT; CDR3: CASSTTVPSTEAFF
size: few; D: NA; J: TRBJ2-1; V: TRBV4-3; DNA: TGCGCCAGCAGCCAAGATGGGACCCACAATGAGCAGTTCTTC; CDR3: CASSQDGTHNEQFF
size: NA; D: NA; J: TRBJ2-4; V: TRBV6-6; DNA: TGTGCCAGCAGTTACGTGGGGTCGCGGATAGCCAAAAACATTCAGTACTTC; CDR3: CASSYVGSRIAKNIQYF
size: many; D: NA; J: TRBJ1-5; V: TRBV4-1; DNA: TGCGCCAGCAGCCAAGAGGCAGGGTGGCTCTTTCAGCCCCAGCATTTT; CDR3: CASSQEAGWLFQPQHF
size: many; D: NA; J: TRBJ1-6; V: TRBV13; DNA: TGTGCCAGCAGCCTCGCTCCGGGGGATTCACCCCTCCACTTT; CDR3: CASSLAPGDSPLHF
size: few; D: TRBD2; J: TRBJ2-1; V: TRBV27; DNA: TGTGCCAGCAGTTTACTAGCGGATCGCTACAATGAGCAGTTCTTC; CDR3: CASSLLADRYNEQFF
size: NA; D: NA; J: TRBJ2-7; V: TRBV5-6; DNA: TGTGCCAGCAGCTTGGTAAGGGGAAGGAGCGAGCAGTACTTC; CDR3: CASSLVRGRSEQYF
size: NA; D: TRBD2; J: TRBJ2-7; V: TRBV27; DNA: TGTGCCAGCAGTATCCAGACTAGCGAACACTACGAGCGGTACTTC; CDR3: CASSIQTSEHYERYF
size: many; D: TRBD1; J: TRBJ1-1; V: TRBV29-1; DNA: TGCAGCGTTGTATTGCCAGGGACAGGGGTGAGCTCTGAAGCTTTCTTT; CDR3: CSVVLPGTGVSSEAFF
size: NA; D: NA; J: TRBJ2-5; V: TRBV12-3/TRBV12-4; DNA: TGTGCCAGCAAAGAGTTAGAGTATGGGACCGGTGAAGAGACCCAGTACTTC; CDR3: CASKELEYGTGEETQYF
size: many; D: NA; J: TRBJ2-7; V: TRBV30; DNA: TGTGCCTGGAGTGTACTGCGGGGAAACGAGCAGTACTTC; CDR3: CAWSVLRGNEQYF
size: many; D: TRBD1; J: TRBJ2-7; V: TRBV6-2/TRBV6-3; DNA: TGTGCCAGCAGTAGGGACCTGACAGGGAGCTCCTACGAGCAGTACTTC; CDR3: CASSRDLTGSSYEQYF
size: NA; D: NA; J: TRBJ1-6; V: TRBV23-1; DNA: TGCGCCAGCAGTCATCAGGGATCCGACCCCGAGGATTCACCCCTCCACTTT; CDR3: CASSHQGSDPEDSPLHF
size: NA; D: TRBD2; J: TRBJ2-1; V: TRBV19; DNA: TGTGCCAGTGGTATTGGGGCGGGGGGTTCCTACAATGAGCAGTTCTTC; CDR3: CASGIGAGGSYNEQFF
size: many; D: TRBD1; J: TRBJ2-1; V: TRBV6-5; DNA: TGTGCCAGCAGGGTGGGACAGAGCTCCGACAATGAGCAGTTCTTC; CDR3: CASRVGQSSDNEQFF
size: few; D: NA; J: TRBJ2-1; V: TRBV19; DNA: TGTGCCAGTAGTATGACTAGTAGCTCCTACAATGAGCAGTTCTTC; CDR3: CASSMTSSSYNEQFF